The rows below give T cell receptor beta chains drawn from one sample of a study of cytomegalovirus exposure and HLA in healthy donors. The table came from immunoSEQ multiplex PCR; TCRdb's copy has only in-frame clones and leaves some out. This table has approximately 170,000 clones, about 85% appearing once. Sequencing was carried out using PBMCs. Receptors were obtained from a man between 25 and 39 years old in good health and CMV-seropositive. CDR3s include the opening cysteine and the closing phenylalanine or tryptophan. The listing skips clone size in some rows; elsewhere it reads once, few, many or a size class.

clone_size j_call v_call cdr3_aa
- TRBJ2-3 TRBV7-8 CASSRRTSGGDTQYF
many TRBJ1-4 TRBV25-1 CASSDTGQFAEKLFF
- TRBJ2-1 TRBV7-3 CASSYAGRNNEQFF
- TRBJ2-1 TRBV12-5 CASGLTLAGASYNEQFF
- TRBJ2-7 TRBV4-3 CASSLRTGQGEQYF
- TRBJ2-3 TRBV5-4 CASSPRGLAGGRTDTQYF
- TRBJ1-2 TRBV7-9 CASSLGDRHDNYGYTF
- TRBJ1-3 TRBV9 CASSDRSSGNTIYF
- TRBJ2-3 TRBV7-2 CASSLLVVSTDTQYF
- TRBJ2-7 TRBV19 CASSMGTPTYEQYF
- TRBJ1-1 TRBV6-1 CASSVDRGPGTEAFF
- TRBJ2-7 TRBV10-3 CAIMGQGRPYEQYF
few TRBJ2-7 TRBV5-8 CASRLISFSSSHYEQYF
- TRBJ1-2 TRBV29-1 CSVEDPSTDRGNGYTF
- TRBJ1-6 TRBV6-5 CASSYAGTGVSSPLHF
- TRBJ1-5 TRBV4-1 CASSQDATLKIRSNQPQHF
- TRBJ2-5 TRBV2 CASSVDKEETQYF
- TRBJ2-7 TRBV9 CASSARQGNEQYF
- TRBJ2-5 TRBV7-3 CASSQGWRSETQYF
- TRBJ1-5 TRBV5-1 CASSARQGGQPQHF
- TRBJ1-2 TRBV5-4 CASSLSGLHYGYTF